One sample yielded the 16 T cell receptor beta chains listed below, sequenced in a study of blood T cell repertoires in COVID-19. Data came from immunoSEQ multiplex PCR; TCRdb stores just in-frame clones and leaves some out. This sample carries under 200,000 clones, approximately 80% of them seen once, and the ten largest clones take 10% to 15%. The sample was PBMCs or T cells enriched from blood (not recorded which). These receptors originate from a woman aged 55 to 70 who had recovered from COVID-19.

The rearrangement uses TRBV5-1 and TRBJ2-1; 8 bases map to TRBD2. V lost 5 bases, J lost 1 base, and 8 bases stayed unmatched. Germline-derived CDR1 and CDR2 are SGHRS and YFSETQ. The CDR3 contains 16 residues. The CDR3 region is CASRPLAGPSYNEQFF. DNA of the CDR3: TGCGCCAGCAGGCCCCTAGCGGGCCCTTCCTACAATGAGCAGTTCTTC.

J is TRBJ1-2 and V is TRBV7-9; possible D gene TRBD1, 6 bases. CDR3 length: 12 amino acids. The germline V and J ends were trimmed by 5 bases and 5 bases, with 9 bases remaining between them. The germline gives CDR1 SEHNR, CDR2 FQNEAQ (reference sequence). CDR3 nucleotide sequence: TGTGCCAGCAGCACACAGGGTTATGGCTACACCTTC. Translated, it gives CASSTQGYGYTF.

Here the CDR3 reads CASSLATGGDFYEQYF. The DNA of the CDR3 is TGCGCCAGCAGCTTGGCCACAGGGGGCGATTTCTACGAGCAGTACTTC. The gene calls are TRBV5-1 and TRBJ2-7, with 9 nucleotides matching TRBD1. The ends lost 0 bases at V and 3 bases at J; junction bases unmatched: 7. CDR3 length equals 16 residues. The germline gives CDR1 SGHRS, CDR2 YFSETQ.

This clone appeared a single time. This chain uses TRBV5-1 with TRBJ1-2, with TRBD1 matching 9 bases. CDR1 is SGHRS, CDR2 YFSETQ, per germline. Trimming cost V 4 bases and J 2 bases; bases outside gene matches: 3. The CDR3 length is 14 residues. The CDR3 here is CASSEGTGNYGYTF. The CDR3 nucleotides read TGCGCCAGCAGCGAGGGGACAGGGAACTATGGCTACACCTTC. The variable domain in full, with the rest retrieved from reference TRBV5-1 and TRBJ1-2, is KAGVTQTPRYLIKTRGQQVTLSCSPISGHRSVSWYQQTPGQGLQFLFEYFSETQRNKGNFPGRFSGRQFSNSRSEMNVSTLELGDSALYLCASSEGTGNYGYTFGSGTRLTVV.

This chain joins TRBV4-1 and TRBJ2-1; 9 bases map to TRBD1. From germline, CDR1 is MGHRA and CDR2 YSYEKL. V shed 4 bases and J 7 bases; nucleotides not matched to a gene: 5. This CDR3 has 14 residues. CDR3 bases: TGCGCCAGCAGCCCGTTCGGGACAGGGAATGAGCAGTTCTTC. It translates to CASSPFGTGNEQFF.

V is TRBV7-9 and J is TRBJ2-5, with TRBD2 identical over 8 bases. Unmatched junction bases numbered 10, after V lost 5 bases and J lost 5 bases. The CDR3 loop spans 15 amino acids. Germline CDR1 and CDR2: SEHNR and FQNEAQ (reference sequence). The CDR3 region is CASSPGIAGRETQYF. The CDR3 DNA reads TGTGCCAGCAGCCCTGGGATAGCGGGACGGGAGACCCAGTACTTC.

V and J are TRBV18 and TRBJ1-2; D unclear. V was clipped by 3 bases and J by 7 bases, with 9 bases between them. This CDR3 has 12 amino acids. Germline CDR1 KGHSH, CDR2 LQKENI. The CDR3 DNA sequence: TGTGCCAGCTCACCGGCAGGTGGTGGCTACACCTTC. Protein sequence: CASSPAGGGYTF.

The CDR3 bases are TGCAGCGTTGAAAGTAACTGGGAGCTGTTTTTT. Translating gives CSVESNWELFF. J is TRBJ2-2 and V is TRBV29-1; D unclear. CDR1 and CDR2 (germline): SQVTM, ANQGSEA. V was pared by 2 bases and J by 9 bases, with 7 bases between. This CDR3 comprises 11 residues.

This clone counts as medium-sized. This chain uses TRBV7-3 with TRBJ2-1, with TRBD2 as a possible D gene (6 bases). The CDR3 has 14 amino acids. Germline CDR1 reads SGHTA; CDR2 reads FQGTGA. Between the trimmed V and J ends, which lost 5 bases and 6 bases, there was a span of 14 bases. The chain's CDR3 is CASSTGVGLNEQFF. The DNA for the CDR3 is TGTGCCAGCAGCACGGGAGTGGGACTCAATGAGCAGTTCTTC.

The CDR3 loop reads CASSLGGEGNSPLHF. DNA for the CDR3: TGTGCCAGCAGTTTGGGAGGGGAGGGTAATTCACCCCTCCACTTT. The chain is built from TRBV28 and TRBJ1-6; tentatively, D is TRBD1 (5 bases). The CDR3 sequence is 15 residues long. The germline CDR1 and CDR2 sequences are MDHEN and SYDVKM. V was shortened by 3 bases and J by 6 bases, with 12 bases between the two germline ends.

The CDR3 sequence: CSVDTGVRGEQYF. The CDR3 DNA follows: TGCAGCGTTGACACAGGGGTCCGGGGCGAGCAGTACTTC. V is TRBV29-1 and J is TRBJ2-7; 7 bases agree with TRBD1. Germline CDR1 and CDR2: SQVTM and ANQGSEA. CDR3 length: 13 amino acids. With V trimmed by 3 bases and J by 6 bases, 8 bases remained unmatched.

The chain uses TRBV6-6 and TRBJ1-5; D remains unclear. Germline V gives CDR1 MNHNY, CDR2 SVGAGI (reference sequence). Trimming shortened V by 1 base and J by 0 bases, and 7 bases separated the two germline ends. This CDR3 has 15 amino acids. The CDR3 DNA reads as TGTGCCAGCAGTTACTATCCTTATAGCAATCAGCCCCAGCATTTT. Its translation: CASSYYPYSNQPQHF.

This chain connects TRBV5-1 to TRBJ1-2; TRBD1 might be the D (5 bases). CDR1 is SGHRS, CDR2 YFSETQ, per germline. Between the trimmed V and J ends, which lost 4 bases and 6 bases, there was a span of 7 bases. The CDR3 is made up of 11 amino acids. CDR3 amino acids: CASSPGDGYTF. For the CDR3, the DNA is TGCGCCAGCAGCCCGGGGGATGGCTACACCTTC.

V and J are TRBV9 and TRBJ2-1, with unresolved D. Germline CDR1 and CDR2: SGDLS and YYNGEE. V was trimmed by 4 bases and J by 1 base, leaving 18 bases between them. CDR3 size: 17 residues. CDR3 sequence (DNA): TGTGCCAGCAGCACCATAGGTGGAGTACCGTCCTACAATGAGCAGTTCTTC. The encoded protein is CASSTIGGVPSYNEQFF. Full variable domain (outside the CDR3, taken from reference TRBV9 and TRBJ2-1): DSGVTQTPKHLITATGQRVTLRCSPRSGDLSVYWYQQSLDQGLQFLIQYYNGEERAKGNILERFSAQQFPDLHSELNLSSLELGDSALYFCASSTIGGVPSYNEQFFGPGTRLTVL.

The chain joins TRBV19 to TRBJ1-2, with 9 bases matching TRBD1. This CDR3 contains 15 residues. The V gene end was trimmed by 3 bases and the J gene end by 5 bases; junction bases not matched to a gene: 7. Germline V lookup: CDR1 LNHDA, CDR2 SQIVND (reference sequence). CDR3 DNA sequence: TGTGCCAGTAGTATCCTCGAGACAGGGGGATATGGCTACACCTTC. Its protein product is CASSILETGGYGYTF.

J is TRBJ2-3 and V is TRBV5-1; D is undetermined. The germline V and J ends were trimmed by 4 bases and 1 base, with 7 bases remaining between them. CDR1 SGHRS and CDR2 YFSETQ come from the germline V gene. The CDR3 totals 13 residues. CDR3 sequence (DNA): TGCGCCAGCAGCCCCACAGGCACAGATACGCAGTATTTT. Residues: CASSPTGTDTQYF.